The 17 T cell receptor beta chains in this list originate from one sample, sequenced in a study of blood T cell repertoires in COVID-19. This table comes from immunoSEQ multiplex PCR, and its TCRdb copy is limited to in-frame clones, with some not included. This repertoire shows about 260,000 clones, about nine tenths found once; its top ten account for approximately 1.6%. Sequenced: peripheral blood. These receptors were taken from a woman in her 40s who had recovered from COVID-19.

In nucleotides, the CDR3 is TGTGCCAGCAGCTTGCTGCGAACCTACGAGCAGTACTTC. Protein: CASSLLRTYEQYF. The V gene is TRBV5-6, the J gene TRBJ2-7; D unresolved. Germline V CDR1 and CDR2: SGHDT, YYEEEE. The CDR3 contains 13 residues. V lost 1 base to trimming and J lost 2 bases, with 7 bases between them.

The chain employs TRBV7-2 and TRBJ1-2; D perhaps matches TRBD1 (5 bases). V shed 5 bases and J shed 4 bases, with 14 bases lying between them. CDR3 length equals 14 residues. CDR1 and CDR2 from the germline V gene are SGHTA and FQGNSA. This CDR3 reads CASSPARGSYGYTF. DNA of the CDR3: TGTGCCAGCAGCCCCGCACGGGGGAGCTATGGCTACACCTTC.

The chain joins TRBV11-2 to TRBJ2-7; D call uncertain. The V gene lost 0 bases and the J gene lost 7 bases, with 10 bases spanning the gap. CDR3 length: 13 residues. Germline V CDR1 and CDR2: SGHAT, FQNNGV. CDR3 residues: CASSLERSREQYF. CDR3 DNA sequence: TGTGCCAGCAGCTTAGAGCGGTCGAGGGAGCAGTACTTC.

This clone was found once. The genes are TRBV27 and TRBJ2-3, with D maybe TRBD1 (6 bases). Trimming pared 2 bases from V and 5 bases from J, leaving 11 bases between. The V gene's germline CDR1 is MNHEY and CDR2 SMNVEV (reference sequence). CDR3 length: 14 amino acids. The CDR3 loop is CASSLLDSRDTQYF. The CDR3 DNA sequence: TGTGCCAGCAGTTTACTGGACAGTCGAGATACGCAGTATTTT.

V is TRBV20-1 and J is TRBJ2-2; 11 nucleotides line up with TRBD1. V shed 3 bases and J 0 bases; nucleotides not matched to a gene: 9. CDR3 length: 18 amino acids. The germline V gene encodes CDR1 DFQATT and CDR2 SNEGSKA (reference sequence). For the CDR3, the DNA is TGCAGTGCTAGTATCATGGACAGGGGGCCCGCGAACACCGGGGAGCTGTTTTTT. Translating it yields CSASIMDRGPANTGELFF.

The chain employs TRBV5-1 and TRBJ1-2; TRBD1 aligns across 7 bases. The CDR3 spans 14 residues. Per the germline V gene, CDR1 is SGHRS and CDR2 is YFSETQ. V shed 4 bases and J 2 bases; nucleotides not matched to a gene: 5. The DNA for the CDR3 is TGCGCCAGCAGCAGGGGACAGAGCAACTATGGCTACACCTTC. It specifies CASSRGQSNYGYTF. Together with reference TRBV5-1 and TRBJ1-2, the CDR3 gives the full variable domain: KAGVTQTPRYLIKTRGQQVTLSCSPISGHRSVSWYQQTPGQGLQFLFEYFSETQRNKGNFPGRFSGRQFSNSRSEMNVSTLELGDSALYLCASSRGQSNYGYTFGSGTRLTVV.

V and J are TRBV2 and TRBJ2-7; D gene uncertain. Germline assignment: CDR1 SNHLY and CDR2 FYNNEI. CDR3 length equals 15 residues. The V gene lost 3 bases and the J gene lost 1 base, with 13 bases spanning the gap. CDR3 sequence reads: CASSDVLPGSYEQYF. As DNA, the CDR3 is TGTGCCAGCAGTGATGTTCTACCAGGATCCTACGAGCAGTACTTC.

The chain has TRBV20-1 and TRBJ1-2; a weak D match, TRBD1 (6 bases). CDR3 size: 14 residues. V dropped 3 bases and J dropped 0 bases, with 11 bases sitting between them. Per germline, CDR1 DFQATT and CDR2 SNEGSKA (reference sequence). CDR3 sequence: CSASEGGSNYGYTF. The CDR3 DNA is TGCAGTGCTAGTGAGGGGGGGTCTAACTATGGCTACACCTTC.

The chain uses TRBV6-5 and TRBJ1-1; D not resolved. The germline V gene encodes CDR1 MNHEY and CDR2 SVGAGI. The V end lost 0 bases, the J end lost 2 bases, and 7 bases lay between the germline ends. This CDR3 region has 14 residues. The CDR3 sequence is CASSYSKANTEAFF. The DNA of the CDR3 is TGTGCCAGCAGTTACTCTAAAGCTAACACTGAAGCTTTCTTT.

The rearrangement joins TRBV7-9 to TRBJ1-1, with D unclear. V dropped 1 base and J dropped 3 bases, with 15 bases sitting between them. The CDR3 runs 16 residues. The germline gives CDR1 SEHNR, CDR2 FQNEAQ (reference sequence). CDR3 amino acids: CASSLGHRVADTEAFF. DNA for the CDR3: TGTGCCAGCAGCTTAGGGCATCGGGTGGCGGACACTGAAGCTTTCTTT.

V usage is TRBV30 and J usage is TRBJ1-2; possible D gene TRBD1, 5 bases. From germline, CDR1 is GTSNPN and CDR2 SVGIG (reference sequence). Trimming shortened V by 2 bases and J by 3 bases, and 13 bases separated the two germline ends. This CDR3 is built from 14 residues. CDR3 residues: CAWSLLGGYYGYTF. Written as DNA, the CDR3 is TGTGCCTGGAGTCTCTTGGGGGGATACTATGGCTACACCTTC.

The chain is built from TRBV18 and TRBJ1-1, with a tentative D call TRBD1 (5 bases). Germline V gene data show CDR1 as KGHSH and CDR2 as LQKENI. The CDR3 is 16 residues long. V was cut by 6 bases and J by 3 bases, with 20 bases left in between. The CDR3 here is CASSAQWGVRDTEAFF. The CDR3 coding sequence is TGTGCCAGCTCGGCTCAGTGGGGGGTTCGTGACACTGAAGCTTTCTTT.

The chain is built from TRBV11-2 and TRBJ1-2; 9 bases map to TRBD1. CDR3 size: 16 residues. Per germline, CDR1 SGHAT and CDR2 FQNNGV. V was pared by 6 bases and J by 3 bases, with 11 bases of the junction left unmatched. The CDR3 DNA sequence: TGTGCCAGCAGAGGCCTGGGACAGGGAGGGTACTATGGCTACACCTTC. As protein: CASRGLGQGGYYGYTF.

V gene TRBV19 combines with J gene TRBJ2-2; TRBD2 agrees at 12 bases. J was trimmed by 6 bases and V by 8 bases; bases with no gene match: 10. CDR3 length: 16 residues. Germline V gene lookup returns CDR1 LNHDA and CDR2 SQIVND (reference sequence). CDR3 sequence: CASRLAGGVPSGELFF. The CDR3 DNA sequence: TGTGCCAGTCGTCTAGCGGGGGGGGTACCATCCGGGGAGCTGTTTTTT.

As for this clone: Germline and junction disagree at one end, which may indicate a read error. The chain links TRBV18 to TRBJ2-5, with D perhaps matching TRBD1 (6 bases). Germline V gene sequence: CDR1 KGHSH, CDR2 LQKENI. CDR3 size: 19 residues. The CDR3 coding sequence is TGTGCCAGCTCTCCACCTAATCCTGCTGGGGGCCCGTACCAAGAGACCCAGTACTTC. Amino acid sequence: CASSPPNPAGGPYQETQYF.

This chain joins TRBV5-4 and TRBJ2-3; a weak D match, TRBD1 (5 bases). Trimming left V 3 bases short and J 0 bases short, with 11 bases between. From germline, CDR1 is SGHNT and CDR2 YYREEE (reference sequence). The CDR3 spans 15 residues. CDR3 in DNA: TGTGCCAGCAGCTCAGACAGTCATAGCACAGATACGCAGTATTTT. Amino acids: CASSSDSHSTDTQYF.

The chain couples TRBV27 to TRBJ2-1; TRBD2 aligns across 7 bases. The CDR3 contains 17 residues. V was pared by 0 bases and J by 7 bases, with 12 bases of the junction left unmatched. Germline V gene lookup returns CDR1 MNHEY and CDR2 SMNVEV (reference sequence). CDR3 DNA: TGTGCCAGCAGTTTATCCGCGGGAGCGGGGAGAGGAAATGAGCAGTTCTTC. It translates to CASSLSAGAGRGNEQFF.